This T cell receptor beta chain was documented in a study of shared clonotypes between healthy human individuals. Whole-study findings and limits: Generation probabilities were higher for clonotypes shared across all four sorted-subset donors than for unshared ones. What naive subsets generally showed was a larger estimated richness than memory subsets showed.

The assay was carried out at the deep level. Template for every sorted-subset replicate PCR totaled about 0.2 ug DNA, roughly 30,000 T cell genomes. Clones were read by immunoSEQ multiplex PCR, and TCRdb kept only the in-frame ones, dropping some. The data show over 950,000 clones, approximately 75% seen once. This clone was seen only once. Its antigen is undetermined. The CDR3 has 13 amino acids. Trimming shortened V by 6 bases and J by 7 bases, and 16 bases separated the two germline ends. Germline values: CDR1 MNHEY, CDR2 SVGAGI. This clonotype was sampled from a man aged 18-30 years in good health. Some clones in this sample may be carry-over from other donors' samples. The chain recombines TRBV6-5 with TRBJ2-7; the D gene is possibly TRBD1 (5 bases). Sequenced input: memory CD4+ T cells from PBMCs. As for subset: CD45RA-negative fraction. CDR3 sequence reads: CASSRQSIGEQYF. The CDR3 DNA follows: TGTGCCAGCAGCCGACAGAGCATCGGGGAGCAGTACTTC.